The T cell receptor (beta chain) described here comes from a study of T cell responses to AZD1222 COVID-19 vaccine. Findings of the study overall: The number of AZD1222 recipients seropositive at baseline was only five to seven. Among the donors, most were white British and more were female, and clonal diversity was possibly underestimated.

Remarks on this clone: Its antigen is undetermined.

Clones were read by immunoSEQ multiplex PCR, and TCRdb kept only the in-frame ones, dropping some. The table has about 83,000 clones, approximately 90% seen once; the top ten hold approximately 5%. The CDR3 runs to 15 residues. Trimming took off 3 bases at V and 1 base at J, with 10 bases between the two ends. Germline CDR1 and CDR2: SGDLS and YYNGEE. The clonotype was recovered from an adult in good health. The chain carries TRBV9 and TRBJ2-2; possibly TRBD2 for D (5 bases). The material sequenced was peripheral blood, taken on day 0 of MenACWY control vaccination. CDR3 residues: CASSAMSGNTGELFF. The CDR3 coding sequence is TGTGCCAGCAGCGCAATGAGCGGGAACACCGGGGAGCTGTTTTTT.